This T cell receptor (beta chain) is drawn from a study of response to subunit inactivated influenza vaccine. One entry per CDR3 protein results from TCRdb running MiXCR on the RT-PCR reads. The sample holds about 540,000 distinct CDR3 sequences, under 30% seen once. V was trimmed by 5 bases and J by 3 bases, leaving 15 bases between them. The length of the CDR3 is 15 residues. Germline V gives CDR1 SEHNR, CDR2 FQNEAQ (reference sequence). These data were likewise used in another study, on T cells expressing NK-cell markers. As reported in that work: Scientists made TCR beta cDNA using 5'RACE template switching with UMIs. Most of the eight sequenced donors were HCMV-seropositive; one was seronegative. CD8+ T cells in over 5 donors included dominant NKG2C+ clonotypes at about 1.0-7.5%. Among a few donors, these clonotypes also ranked first in the CD3+CD56-NKG2C+ fraction.

Sequencing used CD4+ T cells sorted from PBMCs, obtained 11 to 12 days after vaccination. The genes are TRBV7-9 and TRBJ2-3; a possible D gene is TRBD1 (7 bases). This clonotype was sampled from a man aged 45-60 years who received an inactivated influenza vaccine. For the CDR3, the DNA is TGTGCCAGCAGCCAGAGCTCAGGGGGGACAGATACGCAGTATTTT. It encodes CASSQSSGGTDTQYF.